This T cell receptor (beta chain) was recorded in a study of T cells in Graves' hyperthyroidism and ophthalmopathy. There are a few counts of this clonotype. Active moderate-to-severe ophthalmopathy, Clinical Activity Score at least 3, NOSPECS at least 4, under 3 months' duration. Exclusion of a patient resulted from uncontrolled infection, other autoimmune disease, pregnancy or lactation. TCR beta CDR3 regions were amplified from RNA. Initially, a first-round RT-PCR of the TCR CDR3 employed the HTBI primer set. TCRdb reprocessed the multiplex PCR reads with MiXCR, giving one entry per CDR3 protein. The table records roughly 250,000 distinct CDR3 sequences, roughly 22% of them present only once. Germline CDR1 and CDR2: SGHTA and FQGNSA. J lost 5 bases, V lost 3 bases, and 5 bases had no gene match. The CDR3 covers 17 residues.

The chain recombines TRBV7-2 with TRBJ2-2; 14 nucleotides align to TRBD2. The sample was blood. This receptor was taken from a man aged 25 to 45 with Graves' ophthalmopathy. The CDR3 nucleotides are TGTGCCAGCAGCTTTGTTGGACTAGCGGGAGGTACCGGGGAGCTGTTTTTT. Protein product: CASSFVGLAGGTGELFF.